This T cell receptor beta chain is drawn from a study of regulatory T cells in long-lasting Graves disease. Study observations and caveats: Accuracy might have suffered from few samples.

CDR3 regions were amplified by Arm-PCR using iRepertoire HTBI primers to build TCR beta libraries. Original data processing: Spanning all samples, the identified segments comprised 62 TRBV and approximately 13 TRBJ. MiXCR, run by TCRdb on the multiplex PCR reads, gives a single entry per CDR3 protein. The V and J calls reflect TCRdb's pipeline rather than the authors' work. The sample carries 350,000 to 450,000 distinct CDR3 sequences, roughly 21% recorded once. The CDR3 totals 15 residues. J lost 3 bases, V lost 5 bases, and 5 bases had no gene match. Germline V gene data show CDR1 as LNHDA and CDR2 as SQIVND (reference sequence). As to time point: persistent/refractory GD, antithyroid drugs over 5 years with positive TRAb. Isolated PBMC RNA provided the starting material for the TCR library. Recruitment took place at an endocrinology department in Xi'an, China. On this clonotype: Its matching antigen is unknown.

The source of this sequence is a female donor with Graves disease. The chain employs TRBV19 and TRBJ2-5; 11 bases are shared with TRBD1. The input for sequencing was peripheral blood mononuclear cells (PBMCs), taken when the disease was refractory, from a patient treated with antithyroid drugs. CDR3 sequence reads: CASSGGTGGKETQYF. The CDR3 nucleotides read TGTGCCAGTAGTGGCGGGACAGGGGGAAAAGAGACCCAGTACTTC.